The entry below describes one TCR beta chain. The sample originates from a study of technical replicates of blood from several donors. Some clones are missing from TCRdb's copy, which holds only in-frame ones; the method was immunoSEQ multiplex PCR. The sample has around 54,000 clones, around 96% seen once. The V and J ends lost 3 bases and 2 bases respectively, with 7 bases between them. Germline CDR1 reads SGHAT; CDR2 reads FQDESV (reference sequence). This CDR3 has 13 residues. This clonotype was obtained from a human donor in good health. V gene TRBV11-1 combines with J gene TRBJ1-2; no reliable D call. Sequencing was performed on T cells isolated from PBMCs. In DNA, the CDR3 is TGTGCCAGCAGCTTCGCCAGAAACTATGGCTACACCTTC. This sequence encodes CASSFARNYGYTF.